The next 21 T cell receptor beta chains were all read from a single sample in a study of T cells expressing NK-cell markers. TCRdb re-called the 5' RACE reads and shows each CDR3 protein once, DNA omitted. The listing contains 350,000 to 400,000 distinct CDR3 sequences. Sequenced material: blood T cells: a sorted CD56 or NKG2C T cell subset, CD4+ or CD8+ T cells, or bulk PBMC T cells (not recorded which). These receptors were collected from a woman in her forties or fifties in good health.

The chain is built from TRBV10-3 and TRBJ2-7; TCRdb indicates TRBD1, and absent DNA this call remains unverified. This CDR3 contains 13 residues. Germline V gene data show CDR1 as ENHRY and CDR2 as SYGVKD. CDR3 residues: CAITGQGGDEQYF.

The chain joins TRBV29-1 to TRBJ2-1; TCRdb calls TRBD2, which cannot be checked without DNA. This CDR3 contains 13 residues. Germline V CDR1 and CDR2: SQVTM, ANQGSEA. The CDR3 here is CSGSTSGYNEQFF.

The chain couples TRBV6-5 to TRBJ2-5; the D call from TCRdb, TRBD1, cannot be confirmed without DNA. The CDR3 extends over 13 amino acids. Germline V gene sequence: CDR1 MNHEY, CDR2 SVGAGI. This chain's CDR3 is CASSYEPGGAQYF.

This chain links TRBV29-1 with TRBJ2-2. The CDR3 spans 11 residues. Germline CDR1 SQVTM, CDR2 ANQGSEA. The CDR3 loop reads CSHWGSGELFF.

The rearrangement uses TRBV11-2 and TRBJ1-2; checking the TCRdb D call of TRBD1 is not possible without DNA. Germline loops: CDR1 SGHAT, CDR2 FQNNGV. The CDR3 loop spans 13 amino acids. The CDR3 sequence is CASTQTGGYGYTF.

This chain joins TRBV3-1 and TRBJ1-3; without DNA, the TCRdb call of TRBD1 cannot be checked. The CDR3 is made up of 16 amino acids. Looked up from germline, CDR1 is LGHDT and CDR2 is YNNKEL (reference sequence). CDR3 in amino acids: CASSLNPGTTGNTIYF.

The rearrangement joins TRBV12-3 or TRBV12-4 to TRBJ2-1; TCRdb names TRBD1, which stays unverified in the absence of DNA. CDR3 length equals 17 residues. The CDR3 sequence: CASSLARGYTSYNEQFF.

CDR3 sequence: CASSLSPGDYEQFF. The chain has TRBV7-7 and TRBJ2-1; TCRdb's D call, TRBD1, is unchecked because there is no DNA. Per germline, CDR1 SSHAT and CDR2 FNYEAQ (reference sequence). This CDR3 spans 14 amino acids.

The chain joins TRBV6-1 to TRBJ2-1; the TRBD2 assignment by TCRdb is unverifiable without DNA. CDR1 and CDR2 (germline): MNHNS, SASEGT. The CDR3 has 16 amino acids. CDR3 in amino acids: CASSEGTSGRAGEQFF.

This chain links TRBV27 with TRBJ2-2; TCRdb lists TRBD2, though no DNA is available to test this call. CDR1 and CDR2 from the germline V gene are MNHEY and SMNVEV (reference sequence). CDR3 length: 15 residues. The CDR3 sequence: CASSFQRVVTGELFF.

The chain joins TRBV3-1 to TRBJ2-1; checking the TCRdb D call of TRBD2 is not possible without DNA. The CDR3 has 15 residues. Per the germline V gene, CDR1 is LGHDT and CDR2 is YNNKEL (reference sequence). The CDR3 sequence: CASSWTSGSSNEQFF.

The V gene is TRBV4-1, the J gene TRBJ2-5. The CDR3 totals 13 residues. CDR1 is MGHRA, CDR2 YSYEKL, per germline. The CDR3 loop is CASSGIGSETQYF.

The chain carries TRBV6-1 and TRBJ1-6. There are 14 residues in the CDR3. The germline gives CDR1 MNHNS, CDR2 SASEGT. CDR3 sequence: CASSSTWGNSPLHF.

CDR3 in amino acids: CASHDPPSTYGYTF. The rearrangement uses TRBV7-9 and TRBJ1-2; TCRdb outputs TRBD1, but without DNA this stays unchecked. Germline V lookup: CDR1 SEHNR, CDR2 FQNEAQ (reference sequence). The CDR3 contains 14 residues.

The chain recombines TRBV24-1 with TRBJ2-5; the TCRdb call, TRBD1, lacks DNA for checking. This CDR3 is 15 amino acids long. The germline gives CDR1 KGHDR, CDR2 SFDVKD. This CDR3 reads CATSEGGAAKETQYF.

The chain employs TRBV29-1 and TRBJ2-5; the D gene TCRdb calls, TRBD1, cannot be checked with no DNA. This CDR3 is 12 amino acids long. Germline V CDR1 and CDR2: SQVTM, ANQGSEA. The CDR3 here is CSVGPGLETQYF.

V usage is TRBV4-1 and J usage is TRBJ2-1; the TCRdb D gene call, TRBD2, has no DNA to confirm it. The CDR3 has 17 residues. Germline lookup yields CDR1 MGHRA and CDR2 YSYEKL. CDR3 sequence reads: CASSQVLSGGYINEQFF.

This rearrangement joins TRBV20-1 to TRBJ1-1; TCRdb returns TRBD1, unconfirmable since there is no DNA. Germline CDR1 and CDR2: DFQATT and SNEGSKA (reference sequence). The CDR3 loop spans 14 amino acids. The CDR3: CSARDETTGTEAFF.

The chain joins TRBV4-2 to TRBJ2-3; the TRBD2 assignment by TCRdb is unverifiable without DNA. Germline assignment: CDR1 LGHNA and CDR2 YNFKEQ. The CDR3 loop spans 14 amino acids. The CDR3: CASRLAGASDTQYF.

Here the CDR3 reads CSGGGTSGTHSGANVLTF. V gene TRBV29-1 combines with J gene TRBJ2-6; the TCRdb call, TRBD2, lacks DNA for checking. Germline V gene sequence: CDR1 SQVTM, CDR2 ANQGSEA. CDR3 size: 18 residues.

The chain links TRBV15 to TRBJ1-6. The CDR3 is made up of 18 amino acids. Germline V gene sequence: CDR1 LNHNV, CDR2 YYDKDF (reference sequence). The CDR3 sequence is CATRRDMFSSFPNSPLHF. The entire variable domain, with the rest obtained from reference TRBV15 and TRBJ1-6, is as follows: DAMVIQNPRYQVTQFGKPVTLSCSQTLNHNVMYWYQQKSSQAPKLLFHYYDKDFNNEADTPDNFQSRRPNTSFCFLDIRSPGLGDTAMYLCATRRDMFSSFPNSPLHFGNGTRLTVT.